These 15 T cell receptor beta chains were all obtained from the same sample, sequenced in a study of OX40 agonist ivuxolimab in advanced cancers. Clones were read by immunoSEQ multiplex PCR, and TCRdb kept only the in-frame ones, dropping some. The repertoire consists of about 98,000 clones, with about 85% occurring once and the leading ten covering more than 0.8%. This specimen consisted of CD4+ or CD8+ T cells sorted from blood, obtained in a trial of the OX40 agonist ivuxolimab. All receptors derive from an adult with an advanced solid tumor such as melanoma, head and neck, liver or kidney cancer.

The chain uses TRBV30 and TRBJ1-5; D is ambiguous. The CDR3 runs 13 residues. Germline V CDR1 and CDR2: GTSNPN, SVGIG (reference sequence). The germline V and J ends were trimmed by 2 bases and 6 bases, with 11 bases remaining between them. The CDR3 loop is CAWSHTNGQPQHF. The CDR3, as DNA: TGTGCCTGGAGTCACACTAATGGTCAGCCCCAGCATTTT. Combining the CDR3 with reference TRBV30 and TRBJ1-5 gives the whole variable domain SQTIHQWPATLVQPVGSPLSLECTVEGTSNPNLYWYRQAAGRGLQLLFYSVGIGQISSEVPQNLSASRPQDRQFILSSKKLLLSDSGFYLCAWSHTNGQPQHFGDGTRLSIL.

The CDR3 region is CASSPELGSYTEAFF. The CDR3 DNA reads TGTGCCAGCAGCCCAGAGTTGGGGAGTTACACTGAAGCTTTCTTT. This rearrangement joins TRBV7-9 to TRBJ1-1; D call uncertain. This CDR3 has 15 amino acids. Looked up from germline, CDR1 is SEHNR and CDR2 is FQNEAQ (reference sequence). Trimming removed 5 bases at V and 3 bases at J, with 16 bases between.

V gene TRBV6-5 combines with J gene TRBJ1-6; 9 bases fit TRBD1. Germline V lookup: CDR1 MNHEY, CDR2 SVGAGI. The CDR3 is made up of 14 amino acids. Trimming at V came to 5 bases and at J to 10 bases, leaving 6 bases not matched to a gene. The CDR3 DNA is TGTGCCAGCAGTCGCGGACAGGGGACCTCACCCCTCCACTTT. Protein sequence: CASSRGQGTSPLHF.

The J gene is TRBJ2-5, the V gene TRBV25-1; TRBD2 matches 11 bases. Trimming took 6 bases from V and 4 from J; bases not matched to a gene: 7. The CDR3 loop spans 15 amino acids. CDR1 MGHDK and CDR2 SYGVNS come from the germline V gene. The CDR3 DNA sequence: TGTGCCAGCAGCGACCCCGGGACTAGCGGAGAGACCCAGTACTTC. Amino acid sequence: CASSDPGTSGETQYF.

V usage is TRBV27 and J usage is TRBJ1-2; possibly TRBD1 for D (5 bases). V shed 8 bases and J shed 8 bases, with 21 bases lying between them. Germline V CDR1 and CDR2: MNHEY, SMNVEV (reference sequence). The CDR3 runs to 14 residues. Here the CDR3 reads CASRPGGSNWGYTF. DNA for the CDR3: TGTGCCAGCCGCCCGGGGGGATCTAACTGGGGCTACACCTTC.

Here the CDR3 reads CASGVYNPDTQYF. The CDR3 nucleotides are TGTGCCAGCGGAGTCTACAACCCAGATACGCAGTATTTT. This rearrangement joins TRBV7-2 to TRBJ2-3, with unresolved D. CDR1 and CDR2 from the germline V gene are SGHTA and FQGNSA. The CDR3 has 13 amino acids. Trimming removed 8 bases from V and 4 bases from J, with 13 bases in between.

The rearrangement links TRBV5-8 to TRBJ2-1; 7 bases map to TRBD1. The junction had 6 bases not matched to a gene; V was cut back by 0 bases and J by 6 bases. The CDR3 is made up of 15 amino acids. Germline CDR1 reads SGHTS; CDR2 reads YDEGEE. The CDR3 DNA reads as TGTGCCAGCAGCTTGGCGGACAGGACCCCCAATGAGCAGTTCTTC. It codes for CASSLADRTPNEQFF.

The genes are TRBV19 and TRBJ1-3; D call uncertain. From germline, CDR1 is LNHDA and CDR2 SQIVND (reference sequence). Trimming removed 2 bases at V and 0 bases at J, with 5 bases between. CDR3 size: 14 residues. This CDR3 is CASSISISGNTIYF. The CDR3 nucleotides are TGTGCCAGTAGTATAAGTATCTCTGGAAACACCATATATTTT.

The rearrangement uses TRBV11-2 and TRBJ1-1; possible D gene TRBD1, 5 bases. CDR1 is SGHAT and CDR2 is FQNNGV in the germline V gene. Trimming removed 1 base from V and 4 bases from J, with 10 bases in between. The CDR3 spans 14 residues. Here the CDR3 DNA reads TGTGCCAGCAGCTTAGGTGGGGGACCCACTGAAGCTTTCTTT. This translates into CASSLGGGPTEAFF.

The chain is built from TRBV7-3 and TRBJ2-1, with 8 positions matching TRBD1. Looked up from germline, CDR1 is SGHTA and CDR2 is FQGTGA. The CDR3 covers 15 residues. The V segment lost 1 base and the J segment 5 bases; nucleotides outside the gene matches: 4. CDR3 loop: CASSLMGQVNNEQFF. CDR3 DNA sequence: TGTGCCAGCAGCTTAATGGGACAGGTTAACAATGAGCAGTTCTTC.

This rearrangement joins TRBV7-2 to TRBJ1-3; D uncertain. Trimming removed 3 bases from V and 0 bases from J, with 3 bases in between. The CDR3 has 13 amino acids. Germline-derived CDR1 and CDR2 are SGHTA and FQGNSA. CDR3 coding DNA: TGTGCCAGCAGCTTTGGCTCTGGAAACACCATATATTTT. Protein: CASSFGSGNTIYF.

About this clone itself: One end of the junction is discordant with germline, which a read error may explain. V usage is TRBV7-9 and J usage is TRBJ2-1; 7 bases match TRBD2. The CDR3 spans 16 residues. CDR1 is SEHNR and CDR2 is FQNEAQ in the germline V gene (reference sequence). CDR3: CASTLLALAANPEQFF. The CDR3 bases are TGTGCCAGCACCTTACTGGCCCTAGCGGCTAACCCCGAGCAGTTCTTC.

The chain is built from TRBV30 and TRBJ2-7; perhaps TRBD1 as D (5 bases). Germline assignment: CDR1 GTSNPN and CDR2 SVGIG (reference sequence). The CDR3 runs to 12 residues. V dropped 2 bases and J dropped 5 bases, with 10 bases sitting between them. Here the CDR3 DNA reads TGTGCCTGGAGTTCTCAGGGTAACGAGCAGTACTTC. Translation: CAWSSQGNEQYF.

The J gene is TRBJ1-1, the V gene TRBV6-5; D ambiguous. CDR1 is MNHEY and CDR2 is SVGAGI in the germline V gene. This CDR3 is 13 amino acids long. With 2 bases removed from V and 7 bases from J, the gap between germline ends came to 11 bases. In DNA form, the CDR3 reads TGTGCCAGCAGTTACGGGCCTCTGTTTGAAGCTTTCTTT. The encoded protein is CASSYGPLFEAFF.

This clone appeared once. The chain combines TRBV9 with TRBJ1-2; weak D call: TRBD1 (6 bases). Trimming took 0 bases from V and 4 from J, leaving 19 bases between them. This CDR3 spans 17 amino acids. Germline V lookup: CDR1 SGDLS, CDR2 YYNGEE. The chain's CDR3 is CASSVGGAADKGYGYTF. The CDR3 DNA sequence: TGTGCCAGCAGCGTAGGGGGGGCGGCAGATAAGGGCTATGGCTACACCTTC.